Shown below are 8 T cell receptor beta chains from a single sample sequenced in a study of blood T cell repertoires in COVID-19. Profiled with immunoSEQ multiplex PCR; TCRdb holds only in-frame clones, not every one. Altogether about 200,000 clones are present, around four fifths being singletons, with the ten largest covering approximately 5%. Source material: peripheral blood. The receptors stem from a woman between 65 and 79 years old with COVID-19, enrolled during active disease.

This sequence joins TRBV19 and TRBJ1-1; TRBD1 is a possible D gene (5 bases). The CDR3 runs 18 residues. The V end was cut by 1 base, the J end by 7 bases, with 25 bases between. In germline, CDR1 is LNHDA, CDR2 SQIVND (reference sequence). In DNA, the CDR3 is TGTGCCAGTAGTATAGGTAAGTTAGGGCAGGGCCAGCCTAATGAAGCTTTCTTT. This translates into CASSIGKLGQGQPNEAFF.

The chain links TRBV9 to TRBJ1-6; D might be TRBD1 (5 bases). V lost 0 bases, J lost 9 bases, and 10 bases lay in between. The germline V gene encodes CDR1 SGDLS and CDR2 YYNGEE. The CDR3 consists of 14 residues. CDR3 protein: CASSVGQQGSPLHF. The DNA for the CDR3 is TGTGCCAGCAGCGTAGGACAGCAAGGTTCACCCCTCCACTTT.

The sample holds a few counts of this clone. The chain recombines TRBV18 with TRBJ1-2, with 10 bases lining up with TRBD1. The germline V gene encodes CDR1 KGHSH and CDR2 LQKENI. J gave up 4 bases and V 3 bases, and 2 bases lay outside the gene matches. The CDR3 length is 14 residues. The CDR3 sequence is CASSPGTGVYGYTF. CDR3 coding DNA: TGTGCCAGCTCACCCGGGACAGGGGTCTATGGCTACACCTTC.

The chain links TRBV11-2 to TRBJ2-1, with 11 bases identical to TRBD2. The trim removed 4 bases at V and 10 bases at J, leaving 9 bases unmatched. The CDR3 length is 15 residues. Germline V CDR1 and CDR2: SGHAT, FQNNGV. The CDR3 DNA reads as TGTGCCAGCAGCTCGTATAGCGGGAGGGCTGGGGAGCAGTTCTTC. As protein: CASSSYSGRAGEQFF.

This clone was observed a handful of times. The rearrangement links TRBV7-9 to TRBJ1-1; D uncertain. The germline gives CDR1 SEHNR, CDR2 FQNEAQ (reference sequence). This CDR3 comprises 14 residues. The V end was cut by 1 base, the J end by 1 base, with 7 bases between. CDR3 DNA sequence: TGTGCCAGCAGCTTAGACAGATCGAACACTGAAGCTTTCTTT. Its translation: CASSLDRSNTEAFF.

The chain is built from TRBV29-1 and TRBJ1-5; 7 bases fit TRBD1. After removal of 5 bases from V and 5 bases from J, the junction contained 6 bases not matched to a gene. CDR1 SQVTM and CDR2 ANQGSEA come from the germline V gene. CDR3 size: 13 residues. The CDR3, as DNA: TGCAGCGTTTCACAGGGGATAGATCAGCCCCAGCATTTT. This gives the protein CSVSQGIDQPQHF.

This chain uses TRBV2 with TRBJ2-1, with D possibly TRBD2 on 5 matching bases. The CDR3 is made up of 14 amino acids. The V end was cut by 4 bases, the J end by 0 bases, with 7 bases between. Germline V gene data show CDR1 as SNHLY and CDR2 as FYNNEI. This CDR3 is CASSADFSYNEQFF. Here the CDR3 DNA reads TGTGCCAGCAGTGCGGACTTCTCCTACAATGAGCAGTTCTTC.

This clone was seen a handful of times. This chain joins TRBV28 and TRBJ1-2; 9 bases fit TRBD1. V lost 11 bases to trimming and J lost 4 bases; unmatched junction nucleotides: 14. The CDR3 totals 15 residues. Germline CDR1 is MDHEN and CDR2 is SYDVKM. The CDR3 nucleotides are TGTGCCTCAAGACCCCCGACAGGGGGACGCTATGGCTACACCTTC. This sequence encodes CASRPPTGGRYGYTF.